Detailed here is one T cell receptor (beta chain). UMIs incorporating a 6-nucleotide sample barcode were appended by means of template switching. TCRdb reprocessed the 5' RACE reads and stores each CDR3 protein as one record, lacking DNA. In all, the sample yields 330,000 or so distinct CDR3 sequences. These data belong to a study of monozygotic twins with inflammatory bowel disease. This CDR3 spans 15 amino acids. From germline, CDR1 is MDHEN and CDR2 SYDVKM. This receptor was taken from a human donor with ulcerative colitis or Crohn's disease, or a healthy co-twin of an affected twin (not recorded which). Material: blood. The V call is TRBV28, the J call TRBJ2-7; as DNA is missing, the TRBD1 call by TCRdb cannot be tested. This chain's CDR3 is CASSLIMGRTYEQYF.